The source of this T cell receptor (beta chain) is a study of blood T cell repertoires in COVID-19. Across the study: Acute and convalescent COVID-19 specimens originated in the United States, Italy and Spain. Sources were T cells, B-cell-depleted T cells, or PBMCs; the material itself was cDNA or gDNA.

Between the trimmed V and J ends, which lost 1 base and 7 bases, there was a span of 13 bases. Germline loops: CDR1 MNHNS, CDR2 SASEGT. The CDR3 is made up of 14 amino acids. Authors' data handling: Amplification of reference gene primers was used by the study to estimate nucleated cell counts. The repertoire was sequenced with immunoSEQ multiplex PCR; TCRdb's copy has only in-frame clones and lacks some. The V and J calls and clone size were taken over from that table, and D and trimming were inferred from the DNA. This sample has 450,000 to 500,000 clones, with 80% to 90% found just once. This clone has only one observation.

The V gene is TRBV6-1, the J gene TRBJ1-2; D is possibly TRBD1 (5 bases). Sequencing was performed on peripheral blood. The sequence was collected from a human donor in a cohort sampled during active COVID-19. The CDR3 DNA sequence: TGTGCCAGCAGTGAAGTGACAGCCTCTTTTGGCTACACCTTC. Residues: CASSEVTASFGYTF.